A selection of T cell receptor beta chains follows, all from one sample in a study of T cell responses to AZD1222 COVID-19 vaccine. Some clones are missing from TCRdb's copy, which holds only in-frame ones; the method was immunoSEQ multiplex PCR. The data contain roughly 51,000 clones, 70% to 90% of them singletons. Sequencing was performed on peripheral blood, taken 28 days after the second AZD1222 dose. The receptors originated from an adult who received the AZD1222 COVID-19 vaccine. The CDR3 runs from the conserved cysteine through the conserved F or W. Fields, in order: clone size, D gene, V gene, J gene, CDR3 DNA, CDR3 protein. D genes are given only for firm matches. Size tells how often a clone was seen (once, few, many) or the class of an expanded clone, and some rows leave it out.

clone size: NA
D gene: TRBD1
V gene: TRBV6-5
J gene: TRBJ1-2
CDR3 DNA: TGTGCCAGCAGACTGACAGGGCACAACTATGGCTACACCTTC
CDR3 protein: CASRLTGHNYGYTF

clone size: NA
D gene: TRBD1
V gene: TRBV4-3
J gene: TRBJ2-7
CDR3 DNA: TGCGCCAGCAGCCAAGACTGGTCGTGGACAGGGGGCCACGAGCAGTACTTC
CDR3 protein: CASSQDWSWTGGHEQYF

clone size: NA
D gene: NA
V gene: TRBV28
J gene: TRBJ2-7
CDR3 DNA: TGTGCCAGCAGTTTGTCAGGGCCCCCCTACGAGCAGTACTTC
CDR3 protein: CASSLSGPPYEQYF

clone size: NA
D gene: NA
V gene: TRBV5-6
J gene: TRBJ2-7
CDR3 DNA: TGTGCCAGCAGCTCGACAATCATGAGCTCCTACGAGCAGTACTTC
CDR3 protein: CASSSTIMSSYEQYF

clone size: NA
D gene: NA
V gene: TRBV19
J gene: TRBJ1-5
CDR3 DNA: TGTGCCAGTAGTATACAGGGACGGGGCTACAATCAGCCCCAGCATTTT
CDR3 protein: CASSIQGRGYNQPQHF

clone size: NA
D gene: NA
V gene: TRBV5-1
J gene: TRBJ2-3
CDR3 DNA: TGCGCCAGCAGCCGTGACACTGGAATCACAGATACGCAGTATTTT
CDR3 protein: CASSRDTGITDTQYF

clone size: NA
D gene: NA
V gene: TRBV6-1
J gene: TRBJ1-2
CDR3 DNA: TGTGCCAGCAGTGAGAACAGGGTGACCTATGGCTACACCTTC
CDR3 protein: CASSENRVTYGYTF

clone size: NA
D gene: NA
V gene: TRBV24-1
J gene: TRBJ1-1
CDR3 DNA: TGTGCCACCAGTGATGGGTTGGTGGGCACTGAAGCTTTCTTT
CDR3 protein: CATSDGLVGTEAFF

clone size: NA
D gene: NA
V gene: TRBV19
J gene: TRBJ2-7
CDR3 DNA: TGTGCCAGTAGTATAGATAAGACAAGATACGAGCAGTACTTC
CDR3 protein: CASSIDKTRYEQYF

clone size: NA
D gene: NA
V gene: TRBV27
J gene: TRBJ2-3
CDR3 DNA: TGTGCCAGCAGTCCTTACTACCGTAGCACAGATACGCAGTATTTT
CDR3 protein: CASSPYYRSTDTQYF

clone size: NA
D gene: NA
V gene: TRBV5-6
J gene: TRBJ1-3
CDR3 DNA: TGTGCCAGCAGCTTATTGGGAAGTGCGTCTTCGGGAAACACCATATATTTT
CDR3 protein: CASSLLGSASSGNTIYF

clone size: NA
D gene: NA
V gene: TRBV15
J gene: TRBJ2-2
CDR3 DNA: TGTGCCACCAGCAGAGATTGGATAATGGGCTCTTGGACCGGTCCTTTGGAGCTGTTTTTT
CDR3 protein: CATSRDWIMGSWTGPLELFF

clone size: NA
D gene: NA
V gene: TRBV7-9
J gene: TRBJ2-2
CDR3 DNA: TGTGCCAGCAGCTATACTATAGGCGAGCTGTTTTTT
CDR3 protein: CASSYTIGELFF

clone size: NA
D gene: TRBD2
V gene: TRBV3-1/TRBV3-2
J gene: TRBJ2-1
CDR3 DNA: TGTGCCAGCAGCCAAGCCCTAGCGGCCTCCTACAATGAGCAGTTCTTC
CDR3 protein: CASSQALAASYNEQFF

clone size: once
D gene: TRBD2
V gene: TRBV7-9
J gene: TRBJ2-1
CDR3 DNA: TGTGCCAGCAGCCCACCGGGACTAGTTAATGAGCAGTTCTTC
CDR3 protein: CASSPPGLVNEQFF

clone size: NA
D gene: NA
V gene: TRBV11-3
J gene: TRBJ1-1
CDR3 DNA: TGTGCCAGCAGCTCTGGGGCGAACACTGAAGCTTTCTTT
CDR3 protein: CASSSGANTEAFF

clone size: NA
D gene: NA
V gene: TRBV30
J gene: TRBJ1-6
CDR3 DNA: TGTGCCTGGAGTGTAAGATCTTATAATTCACCCCTCCACTTT
CDR3 protein: CAWSVRSYNSPLHF

clone size: NA
D gene: NA
V gene: TRBV6-5
J gene: TRBJ1-1
CDR3 DNA: TGTGCCAGCAGTTACCTGGGCGCGAACACTGAAGCTTTCTTT
CDR3 protein: CASSYLGANTEAFF

clone size: NA
D gene: TRBD2
V gene: TRBV4-2
J gene: TRBJ2-1
CDR3 DNA: TGTGCCAGCAGCCAAGAAAGAAGGGGGACTAGTTTGGGTTGGGGTGAGCAGTTCTTC
CDR3 protein: CASSQERRGTSLGWGEQFF

clone size: NA
D gene: TRBD2
V gene: TRBV30
J gene: TRBJ2-7
CDR3 DNA: TGTGCCTGTTCCCTCCACGGGACTAGCGGGGCCGGGGCCTACGAGCAGTACTTC
CDR3 protein: CACSLHGTSGAGAYEQYF

clone size: NA
D gene: TRBD2
V gene: TRBV19
J gene: TRBJ2-7
CDR3 DNA: TGTGCCAGTAGTATCTCCGGGACTAGGGCGGGCGACGAGCAGTACTTC
CDR3 protein: CASSISGTRAGDEQYF

clone size: few
D gene: NA
V gene: TRBV29-1
J gene: TRBJ2-2
CDR3 DNA: TGCAGCGTCGCGGGATTGCTAAACACCGGGGAGCTGTTTTTT
CDR3 protein: CSVAGLLNTGELFF

clone size: NA
D gene: TRBD1
V gene: TRBV7-9
J gene: TRBJ2-3
CDR3 DNA: TGTGCCAGCAGGTGGGACAGACTGACAGATACGCAGTATTTT
CDR3 protein: CASRWDRLTDTQYF

clone size: once
D gene: NA
V gene: TRBV5-4
J gene: TRBJ1-2
CDR3 DNA: TGTGCCAGCAGCCCCGCGGACAGAATTAACTATGGCTACACCTTC
CDR3 protein: CASSPADRINYGYTF

clone size: NA
D gene: NA
V gene: TRBV24-1
J gene: TRBJ2-2
CDR3 DNA: TGTGCCACCAGTGACCCGGGACGTTCGAACACCGGGGAGCTGTTTTTT
CDR3 protein: CATSDPGRSNTGELFF

clone size: NA
D gene: TRBD2
V gene: TRBV11-2
J gene: TRBJ2-5
CDR3 DNA: TGTGCCAGCAGCCGGGGGGGCCAAGAGACCCAGTACTTC
CDR3 protein: CASSRGGQETQYF

clone size: NA
D gene: TRBD2
V gene: TRBV4-2
J gene: TRBJ2-7
CDR3 DNA: TGTGCCAGCAGCATGGGGACTAGCGGGAGGGGGAGCTCCTACGAGCAGTACTTC
CDR3 protein: CASSMGTSGRGSSYEQYF

clone size: NA
D gene: TRBD2
V gene: TRBV5-4
J gene: TRBJ2-3
CDR3 DNA: TGTGCCAGCAGCTGGTCGACTAGCGGGACTTTCACAGATACGCAGTATTTT
CDR3 protein: CASSWSTSGTFTDTQYF

clone size: NA
D gene: NA
V gene: TRBV6-2/TRBV6-3
J gene: TRBJ2-7
CDR3 DNA: TGTGCCAGCAGTGTTTGGACGGGATCCTACGAGCAGTACTTC
CDR3 protein: CASSVWTGSYEQYF

clone size: NA
D gene: TRBD1
V gene: TRBV4-2
J gene: TRBJ1-1
CDR3 DNA: TGTGCCAGCAGCCCATTGGCTTCGACAGGGGTCCTCTCGGCTTTCTTT
CDR3 protein: CASSPLASTGVLSAFF

clone size: NA
D gene: NA
V gene: TRBV6-5
J gene: TRBJ1-3
CDR3 DNA: TGTGCCACCAGCCGGGGGACTGGAAACACCATATATTTT
CDR3 protein: CATSRGTGNTIYF

clone size: NA
D gene: NA
V gene: TRBV29-1
J gene: TRBJ2-7
CDR3 DNA: TGCAGCGTTACAACGGGTTCCTACGAGCAGTACTTC
CDR3 protein: CSVTTGSYEQYF

clone size: NA
D gene: TRBD1
V gene: TRBV5-6
J gene: TRBJ1-1
CDR3 DNA: TGTGCCAGCAGCTGGGGGACAGGGGGCGTTGGCACTGAAGCTTTCTTT
CDR3 protein: CASSWGTGGVGTEAFF

clone size: NA
D gene: NA
V gene: TRBV30
J gene: TRBJ1-3
CDR3 DNA: TGTGCCTGTAACAGGGGAAACACCATATATTTT
CDR3 protein: CACNRGNTIYF

clone size: NA
D gene: TRBD1
V gene: TRBV7-8
J gene: TRBJ2-1
CDR3 DNA: TGTGCCAGCAGCTTAGCGAACATGGGACAGGGGAACTCCTACAATGAGCAGTTCTTC
CDR3 protein: CASSLANMGQGNSYNEQFF